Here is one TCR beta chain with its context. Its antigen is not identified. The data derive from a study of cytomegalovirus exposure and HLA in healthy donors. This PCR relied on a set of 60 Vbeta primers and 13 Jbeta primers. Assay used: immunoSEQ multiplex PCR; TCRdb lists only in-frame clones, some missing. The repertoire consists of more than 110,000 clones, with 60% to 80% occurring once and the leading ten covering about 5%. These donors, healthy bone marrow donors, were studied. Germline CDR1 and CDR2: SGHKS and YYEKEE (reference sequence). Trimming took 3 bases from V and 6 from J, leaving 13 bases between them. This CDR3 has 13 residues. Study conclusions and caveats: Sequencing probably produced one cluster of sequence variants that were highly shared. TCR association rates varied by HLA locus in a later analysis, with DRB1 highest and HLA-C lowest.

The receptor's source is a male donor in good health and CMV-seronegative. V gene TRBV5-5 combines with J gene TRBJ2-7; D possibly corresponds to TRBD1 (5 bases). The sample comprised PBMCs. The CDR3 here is CASSSQGTGEQYF. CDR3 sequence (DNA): TGTGCCAGCAGCTCCCAGGGAACGGGCGAGCAGTACTTC.